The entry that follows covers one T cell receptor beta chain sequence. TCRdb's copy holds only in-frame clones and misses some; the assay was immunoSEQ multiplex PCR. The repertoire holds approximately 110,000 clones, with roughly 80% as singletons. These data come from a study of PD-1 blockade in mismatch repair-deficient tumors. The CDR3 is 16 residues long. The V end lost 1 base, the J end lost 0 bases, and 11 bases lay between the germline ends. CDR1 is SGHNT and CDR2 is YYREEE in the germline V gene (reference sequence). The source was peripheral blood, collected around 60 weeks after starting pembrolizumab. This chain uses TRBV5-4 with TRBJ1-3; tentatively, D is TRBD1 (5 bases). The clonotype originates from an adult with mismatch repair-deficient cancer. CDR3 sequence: CASSLTGISSGNTIYF. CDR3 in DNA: TGTGCCAGCAGCTTGACAGGAATAAGCTCTGGAAACACCATATATTTT.